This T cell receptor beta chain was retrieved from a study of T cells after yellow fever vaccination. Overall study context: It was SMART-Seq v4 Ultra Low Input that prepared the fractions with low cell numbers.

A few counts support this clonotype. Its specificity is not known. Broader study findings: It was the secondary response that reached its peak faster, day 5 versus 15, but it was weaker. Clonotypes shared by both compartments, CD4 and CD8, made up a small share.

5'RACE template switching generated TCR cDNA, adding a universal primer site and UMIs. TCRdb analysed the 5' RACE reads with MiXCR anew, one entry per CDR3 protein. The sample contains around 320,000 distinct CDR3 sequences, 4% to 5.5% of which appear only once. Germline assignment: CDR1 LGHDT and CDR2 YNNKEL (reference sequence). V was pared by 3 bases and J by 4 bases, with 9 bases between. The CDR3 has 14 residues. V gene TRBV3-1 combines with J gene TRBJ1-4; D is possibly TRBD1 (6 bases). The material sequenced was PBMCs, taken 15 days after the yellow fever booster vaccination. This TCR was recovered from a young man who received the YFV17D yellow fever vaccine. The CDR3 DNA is TGTGCCAGCAGCCACTGGACAGATAATGAAAAACTGTTTTTT. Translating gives CASSHWTDNEKLFF.